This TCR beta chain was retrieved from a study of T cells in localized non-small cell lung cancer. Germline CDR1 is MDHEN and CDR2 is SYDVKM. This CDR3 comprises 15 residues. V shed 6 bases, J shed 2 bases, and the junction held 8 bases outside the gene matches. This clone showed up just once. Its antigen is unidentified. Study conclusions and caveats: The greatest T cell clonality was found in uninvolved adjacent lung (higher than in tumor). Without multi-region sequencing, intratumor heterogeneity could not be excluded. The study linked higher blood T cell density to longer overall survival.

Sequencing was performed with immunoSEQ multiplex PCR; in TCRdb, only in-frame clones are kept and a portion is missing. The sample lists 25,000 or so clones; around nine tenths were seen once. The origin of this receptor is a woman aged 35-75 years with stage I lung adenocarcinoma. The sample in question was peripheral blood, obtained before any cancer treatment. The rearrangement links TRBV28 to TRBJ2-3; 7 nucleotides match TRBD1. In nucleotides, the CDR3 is TGTGCCAGCAGGTCAGGGGGTTCGGACACAGATACGCAGTATTTT. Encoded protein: CASRSGGSDTDTQYF. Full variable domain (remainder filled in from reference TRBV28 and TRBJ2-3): DVKVTQSSRYLVKRTGEKVFLECVQDMDHENMFWYRQDPGLGLRLIYFSYDVKMKEKGDIPEGYSVSREKKERFSLILESASTNQTSMYLCASRSGGSDTDTQYFGPGTRLTVL.